This T cell receptor (beta chain) was sequenced during a study of blood T cells in healthy people across ages. This CDR3 spans 15 amino acids. CDR1 is MNHEY and CDR2 is SVGEGT in the germline V gene. It was with a sample-barcoded 5' primer and a J-beta primer mix that a second PCR of roughly 7 to 12 cycles was run. TCRdb re-analysed the 5' RACE reads in MiXCR, keeping a single row per CDR3 protein. This repertoire shows around 800,000 distinct CDR3 sequences, around 24% found once; its top ten account for 3%. A remark on this clonotype: The junction departs from the called germline gene at one end, perhaps through a read error.

These data were also filed under a second study, of T cells of mothers and their children.

This sequence was found in a boy between 10 and 17 years old in good health. The chain links TRBV6-2 or TRBV6-3 to TRBJ2-4, with 9 bases matching TRBD2. The sequencing sample was made of blood. CDR3 in amino acids: CASSYRLAVKNIRYF. DNA for the CDR3: TGTGCCAGCAGTTATCGACTAGCGGTAAAAAACATTCGGTACTTC.